These T cell receptor beta chains were read from a single sample in a study of OX40 agonist ivuxolimab in advanced cancers. The method was immunoSEQ multiplex PCR; TCRdb's version includes in-frame clones alone and lacks a portion of them. The repertoire holds tens of thousands of clones, with approximately 80% as singletons. Source: CD4+ or CD8+ T cells sorted from blood, taken in a trial of the OX40 agonist ivuxolimab. These receptors were taken from an adult with an advanced solid tumor such as melanoma, head and neck, liver or kidney cancer. CDR3s include the opening cysteine and the closing phenylalanine or tryptophan. The order of the fields is J gene, D gene, V gene, clone size, CDR3 protein, CDR3 DNA. The D gene is left open where the match is weak. Some rows have no size entry. The others give once, few or many, or a class for an expanded clone.

>TRBJ2-5|-|TRBV10-3|-
CAISEGLETQYF
TGTGCCATCAGTGAGGGGTTGGAGACCCAGTACTTC
>TRBJ1-5|-|TRBV28|few
CASSSSQPQHF
TGTGCCAGCAGCTCTAGTCAGCCCCAGCATTTT
>TRBJ2-1|-|TRBV19|-
CASSIRTARAQYNEQFF
TGTGCCAGTAGTATCAGGACGGCGAGAGCCCAATACAATGAGCAGTTCTTC
>TRBJ1-5|-|TRBV4-3|once
CASSQGFTGRKNQPQHF
TGCGCCAGCAGCCAAGGGTTTACAGGGAGGAAGAATCAGCCCCAGCATTTT
>TRBJ1-6|-|TRBV11-2|-
CASSTTDSYNSPLHF
TGTGCCAGCAGCACCACGGACAGTTATAATTCACCCCTCCACTTT
>TRBJ1-6|-|TRBV11-1|-
CASSFGEGTSPLHF
TGTGCCAGCAGCTTCGGAGAGGGTACTTCACCCCTCCACTTT
>TRBJ1-5|-|TRBV2|few
CASSVDRNQPQHF
TGTGCCAGCAGCGTGGATCGGAATCAGCCCCAGCATTTT
>TRBJ2-5|TRBD1|TRBV27|few
CASSRAGTGVETQYF
TGTGCCAGCAGTCGAGCCGGGACAGGGGTGGAGACCCAGTACTTC
>TRBJ2-1|-|TRBV27|-
CASQRNRVGNEQFF
TGTGCCAGCCAACGTAACAGGGTGGGGAATGAGCAGTTCTTC
>TRBJ2-7|-|TRBV5-5|-
CASSLGGQGSYEQYF
TGTGCCAGCAGCTTGGGGGGACAAGGGTCCTACGAGCAGTACTTC
>TRBJ1-5|-|TRBV19|-
CATRGTGSNQPQHF
TGTGCAACTAGGGGCACAGGCTCCAATCAGCCCCAGCATTTT
>TRBJ2-3|-|TRBV25-1|-
CASSEPHHLDTQYF
TGTGCCAGCAGTGAACCGCATCATTTAGATACGCAGTATTTT
>TRBJ1-1|-|TRBV7-8|-
CASSSSRWNTEAFF
TGTGCCAGCAGCTCTAGTCGGTGGAACACTGAAGCTTTCTTT
>TRBJ2-1|-|TRBV7-9|-
CASSLGGHEQFF
TGTGCCAGCAGCTTGGGGGGGCATGAGCAGTTCTTC
>TRBJ2-7|-|TRBV19|few
CASSIRLESYEQYF
TGTGCCAGTAGTATCCGGCTGGAATCCTACGAGCAGTACTTC
>TRBJ2-3|TRBD2|TRBV7-9|-
CASSLRAGGPEDTQYF
TGTGCCAGCAGCTTACGTGCGGGAGGGCCGGAAGATACGCAGTATTTT
>TRBJ1-6|TRBD1|TRBV5-1|-
CASSLDRGINSPLHF
TGCGCCAGCAGCTTGGACAGGGGAATTAATTCACCCCTCCACTTT
>TRBJ1-3|-|TRBV5-1|few
CASSLASGAGNTIYF
TGCGCCAGCAGCTTGGCCTCGGGTGCGGGAAACACCATATATTTT
>TRBJ1-1|-|TRBV9|-
CASSVGLLGGGTEAFF
TGTGCCAGCAGCGTAGGTCTATTAGGGGGAGGCACTGAAGCTTTCTTT
>TRBJ2-6|TRBD1|TRBV7-9|-
CASSPRTGLSGADVLTF
TGTGCCAGCAGCCCACGGACAGGGCTCTCTGGGGCCGACGTCCTGACTTTC
>TRBJ1-5|TRBD1|TRBV7-9|few
CASSLGGGKPQHF
TGTGCCAGCAGCTTAGGAGGGGGCAAGCCCCAGCATTTT
>TRBJ2-3|TRBD2|TRBV29-1|-
CSAARITSGRGSTDTQYF
TGCAGCGCCGCGAGAATTACTAGCGGGAGGGGAAGCACAGATACGCAGTATTTT
>TRBJ2-2|-|TRBV4-1|-
CASSPIPIRTTGELFF
TGCGCCAGCAGCCCGATACCGATCCGGACCACCGGGGAGCTGTTTTTT
>TRBJ2-1|TRBD2|TRBV28|-
CASSLGTIKDEQFF
TGTGCCAGCAGCTTAGGGACTATCAAAGATGAGCAGTTCTTC
>TRBJ2-1|-|TRBV28|-
CASSPQKGGNSYNEQFF
TGTGCCAGCAGTCCACAGAAAGGCGGAAACTCCTACAATGAGCAGTTCTTC
>TRBJ1-6|-|TRBV21-1|-
CASDPRNRTAFRDSPLHF
TGTGCCAGCGATCCCAGAAACCGGACGGCTTTTCGAGATTCACCCCTCCACTTT
>TRBJ2-7|-|TRBV2|-
CASSVLLALSYEQYF
TGTGCCAGCAGTGTGCTGCTAGCTCTCTCATACGAGCAGTACTTC
>TRBJ1-4|TRBD1|TRBV7-9|-
CASSSTGGDEKLFF
TGTGCCAGCAGCTCGACAGGGGGGGATGAAAAACTGTTTTTT
>TRBJ1-3|-|TRBV19|few
CASRESGFGGNTIYF
TGTGCCAGTAGAGAATCGGGGTTTGGTGGAAACACCATATATTTT